This passage covers 24 T cell receptor beta chains from one sample sequenced in a study of cytomegalovirus exposure and HLA in healthy donors. Vbeta (60) and Jbeta (13) primers were used in the PCR. The repertoire was sequenced with immunoSEQ multiplex PCR; TCRdb's copy has only in-frame clones and lacks some. The sample consists of around 140,000 clones, over 65% of them appearing once. Sequenced sample: PBMCs. The receptors were gathered from a male donor in good health and CMV-seronegative.

This chain joins TRBV7-9 and TRBJ2-7; the match to TRBD2 covers 8 bases. Germline V gives CDR1 SEHNR, CDR2 FQNEAQ (reference sequence). V shed 4 bases and J 5 bases; nucleotides not matched to a gene: 7. The CDR3 totals 14 residues. The CDR3 bases are TGTGCCAGCAGCTCGGGACTAGTAGGGGACGAGCAGTACTTC. Translation gives CASSSGLVGDEQYF.

J is TRBJ2-4 and V is TRBV27, with a weak D call TRBD1 (5 bases). This CDR3 comprises 18 residues. Trimming took off 3 bases at V and 0 bases at J, with 18 bases between the two ends. The germline CDR1 and CDR2 sequences are MNHEY and SMNVEV (reference sequence). The CDR3 DNA is TGTGCCAGCAGTTTGTTTCCTATTCAGGGTCTAGCCAAAAACATTCAGTACTTC. Amino acid sequence: CASSLFPIQGLAKNIQYF.

The V and J genes are TRBV7-3 and TRBJ2-1, with D perhaps TRBD2 (6 bases). V lost 3 bases and J lost 6, with 9 bases in between. The germline CDR1 and CDR2 sequences are SGHTA and FQGTGA. CDR3 size: 13 residues. Written as DNA, the CDR3 is TGTGCCAGCAGCTTGCGGGACCCCAATGAGCAGTTCTTC. Protein product: CASSLRDPNEQFF.

This clone was counted once. This chain connects TRBV5-1 to TRBJ2-7; a possible D gene is TRBD1 (6 bases). The germline V and J ends were trimmed by 4 bases and 2 bases, with 16 bases remaining between them. Germline V CDR1 and CDR2: SGHRS, YFSETQ. The CDR3 spans 15 residues. CDR3 bases: TGCGCCAGCAGCCCCTCCCTGACAGGACCCTACGAGCAGTACTTC. It encodes CASSPSLTGPYEQYF.

The chain couples TRBV10-2 to TRBJ2-3; TRBD2 might be the D (5 bases). The CDR3 sequence is 10 residues long. Germline assignment: CDR1 WSHSY and CDR2 SAAADI. The V end was cut by 8 bases, the J end by 8 bases, with 8 bases between. CDR3 coding DNA: TGCGCCAGCCGGGATATTACGCAGTATTTT. Translated, it gives CASRDITQYF.

A few counts support this clone. The genes are TRBV27 and TRBJ2-1, with D perhaps TRBD1 (5 bases). This CDR3 spans 14 amino acids. The V end was cut by 3 bases, the J end by 4 bases, with 10 bases between. Looked up from germline, CDR1 is MNHEY and CDR2 is SMNVEV (reference sequence). The CDR3 region is CASSFQGRYNEQFF. For the CDR3, the DNA is TGTGCCAGCAGTTTCCAGGGTCGGTACAATGAGCAGTTCTTC.

This clone came up a few times. A read error may produce the germline difference seen at one junction end. V usage is TRBV7-7 and J usage is TRBJ2-1; TRBD2 matches 7 bases. CDR3 length: 14 amino acids. In germline, CDR1 is SSHAT, CDR2 FNYEAQ (reference sequence). CDR3 protein: CASSSVAGEGEQFF. The CDR3 DNA follows: TGTGCTAGCAGCTCTGTAGCGGGTGAAGGAGAGCAGTTCTTC.

The V gene is TRBV9, the J gene TRBJ2-2; D may be TRBD1 (8 bases). This CDR3 contains 14 residues. CDR1 SGDLS and CDR2 YYNGEE come from the germline V gene. Deletions cut 1 base from V and 6 bases from J, with 10 bases between. The CDR3 nucleotides read TGTGCCAGCAGCGTAACAGGGGGGGCCGGGGAGCTGTTTTTT. Translation: CASSVTGGAGELFF.

The sample holds one count of this clone. The chain combines TRBV19 with TRBJ2-1; the D gene is possibly TRBD2 (5 bases). V was pared by 6 bases and J by 9 bases, with 9 bases between. Germline CDR1 is LNHDA and CDR2 is SQIVND (reference sequence). This CDR3 is built from 11 residues. As DNA, the CDR3 is TGTGCCAGTAGGCGGGCCTCTGAGCAGTTCTTC. Its translation is CASRRASEQFF.

V and J are TRBV19 and TRBJ1-6; 7 positions agree with TRBD1. The CDR3 totals 14 residues. J gave up 7 bases and V 6 bases, and 6 bases lay outside the gene matches. Per germline, CDR1 LNHDA and CDR2 SQIVND (reference sequence). CDR3 sequence (DNA): TGTGCCAGTAGGCAGGGGGTTTACAATTCACCCCTCCACTTT. Residues: CASRQGVYNSPLHF.

The rearrangement uses TRBV7-2 and TRBJ2-3; 10 bases map to TRBD2. The CDR3 runs to 17 residues. CDR1 is SGHTA, CDR2 FQGNSA, per germline. V gave up 5 bases and J gave up 2 bases; unmatched junction bases: 10. CDR3 region: CASSGGIAGGPTDTQYF. In DNA form, the CDR3 reads TGTGCCAGCAGCGGAGGGATAGCGGGAGGACCCACAGATACGCAGTATTTT.

The J gene is TRBJ1-2, the V gene TRBV9; 9 bases line up with TRBD1. V trimming: 1 base; J trimming: 7 bases; junction bases outside the gene matches: 2. The V gene's germline CDR1 is SGDLS and CDR2 YYNGEE. The CDR3 totals 13 residues. CDR3 DNA sequence: TGTGCCAGCAGCGTACAGACAGGGGGTGGCTACACCTTC. Translation: CASSVQTGGGYTF.

On this clone itself: The junction departs from the called germline gene at one end, perhaps through a read error. The rearrangement joins TRBV28 to TRBJ2-5; D may be TRBD2 (6 bases). Matching the DNA end better, TRBJ2-7 makes the J call doubtful. This CDR3 contains 15 residues. CDR1 is MDHEN and CDR2 is SYDVKM in the germline V gene. The CDR3 protein is CASRPPGLPSHEQYF. The CDR3 DNA sequence: TGTGCCAGCAGGCCCCCGGGACTCCCCTCCCACGAGCAGTACTTC.

The chain is built from TRBV5-8 and TRBJ2-2, with 8 bases fitting TRBD1. CDR1 is SGHTS and CDR2 is YDEGEE in the germline V gene. With V trimmed by 4 bases and J by 8 bases, 4 bases remained unmatched. This CDR3 region has 13 residues. The CDR3 loop is CASSNRGSGELFF. The CDR3 DNA sequence: TGTGCCAGCAGCAACAGGGGGTCAGGGGAGCTGTTTTTT.

V is TRBV20-1 and J is TRBJ2-1, with D hard to call. The CDR3 loop spans 11 amino acids. CDR1 is DFQATT and CDR2 is SNEGSKA in the germline V gene (reference sequence). Trimming removed 2 bases from V and 9 bases from J, with 8 bases in between. In nucleotides, the CDR3 is TGCAGTGCTAGAACACAATCTGAGCAGTTCTTC. Residues: CSARTQSEQFF.

V is TRBV5-4 and J is TRBJ2-2, with D possibly TRBD2 on 6 matching bases. Germline CDR1 and CDR2: SGHNT and YYREEE (reference sequence). Trimming took 0 bases from V and 2 from J, leaving 8 bases between them. The CDR3 runs to 15 residues. This CDR3 is CASSLGGGNTGELFF. In DNA form, the CDR3 reads TGTGCCAGCAGCTTGGGGGGAGGAAACACCGGGGAGCTGTTTTTT.

This chain joins TRBV5-5 and TRBJ1-3; the D is unclear. The CDR3 totals 17 residues. The germline CDR1 and CDR2 sequences are SGHKS and YYEKEE (reference sequence). Trimming took 0 bases from V and 0 from J, leaving 13 bases between them. In nucleotides, the CDR3 is TGTGCCAGCAGCTTGGTTCGAGGGTGGGACTCTGGAAACACCATATATTTT. Protein: CASSLVRGWDSGNTIYF. Based on the CDR3 plus reference TRBV5-5 and TRBJ1-3, the full variable domain is DAGVTQSPTHLIKTRGQQVTLRCSPISGHKSVSWYQQVLGQGPQFIFQYYEKEERGRGNFPDRFSARQFPNYSSELNVNALLLGDSALYLCASSLVRGWDSGNTIYFGEGSWLTVV.

The V call is TRBV4-3, the J call TRBJ1-1, with D maybe TRBD1 (6 bases). The CDR3 covers 15 residues. The germline V gene encodes CDR1 LGHNA and CDR2 YSLEER. The V end lost 0 bases, the J end lost 0 bases, and 8 bases lay between the germline ends. The CDR3 bases are TGCGCCAGCAGCCAAGATTACAGGGTGAACACTGAAGCTTTCTTT. The encoded protein is CASSQDYRVNTEAFF.

This clone was seen more than once but under ten times. This sequence joins TRBV18 and TRBJ2-7; 7 bases fit TRBD1. The CDR3 extends over 16 amino acids. The junction had 11 bases not matched to a gene; V was cut back by 5 bases and J by 1 base. Looked up from germline, CDR1 is KGHSH and CDR2 is LQKENI. The CDR3 region has the DNA TGTGCCAGCTCAACCCGAGGGGGCAGCGATTCCTACGAGCAGTACTTC. It translates to CASSTRGGSDSYEQYF.

This chain uses TRBV5-1 with TRBJ2-1, with 7 bases aligning to TRBD2. Germline trimming cut 4 bases from V and 0 bases from J; bases unmatched to any gene: 7. The CDR3 sequence is 16 residues long. CDR1 and CDR2 (germline): SGHRS, YFSETQ. The CDR3 here is CASSRNLAVSYNEQFF. The CDR3 DNA is TGCGCCAGCAGCCGGAATCTAGCGGTCTCCTACAATGAGCAGTTCTTC.

This sequence joins TRBV5-6 and TRBJ1-4; the D gene is possibly TRBD1 (6 bases). Between the trimmed V and J ends, which lost 0 bases and 5 bases, there was a span of 11 bases. The germline CDR1 and CDR2 sequences are SGHDT and YYEEEE. This CDR3 is built from 15 residues. Here the CDR3 reads CASSLAGQGNEKLFF. The CDR3 DNA follows: TGTGCCAGCAGCTTGGCAGGGCAGGGGAATGAAAAACTGTTTTTT. The full variable domain, with the rest looked up from reference TRBV5-6 and TRBJ1-4, is DAGVTQSPTHLIKTRGQQVTLRCSPKSGHDTVSWYQQALGQGPQFIFQYYEEEERQRGNFPDRFSGHQFPNYSSELNVNALLLGDSALYLCASSLAGQGNEKLFFGSGTQLSVL.

About this clone: The junction does not match germline at one end; this may be a read error. J is TRBJ1-4 and V is TRBV5-8; tentatively, D is TRBD1 (5 bases). The CDR3 contains 11 residues. CDR1 SGHTS and CDR2 YDEGEE come from the germline V gene. The CDR3 loop is CASSKLLGVVF. Written as DNA, the CDR3 is TGTGCCAGCAGCAAACTCTTAGGGGTGGTTTTT.

The chain carries TRBV7-6 and TRBJ2-3; possible D gene TRBD1, 5 bases. V shed 5 bases and J shed 0 bases, with 12 bases lying between them. Germline CDR1 reads SGHVS; CDR2 reads FNYEAQ. This CDR3 spans 15 amino acids. Here the CDR3 reads CASSQGGTSTDTQYF. CDR3 coding DNA: TGTGCCAGCAGCCAGGGCGGAACAAGCACAGATACGCAGTATTTT.

The gene calls are TRBV6-4 and TRBJ2-4; 8 positions agree with TRBD2. The germline V gene encodes CDR1 MRHNA and CDR2 SNTAGT. V shed 2 bases, J shed 7 bases, and the junction held 7 bases outside the gene matches. This CDR3 has 15 residues. The CDR3 region is CASSDGTSGGNIQYF. CDR3 DNA sequence: TGTGCCAGCAGTGACGGGACTAGTGGTGGGAACATTCAGTACTTC.